The next 6 T cell receptor beta chains were all read from a single sample in a study of CD8 T cells in Susac syndrome. Random hexamers were used to reverse transcribe the RNA input (about 0.45 to 1 ug). TCRdb itself ran the immunoSEQ multiplex PCR reads through MiXCR, one entry per CDR3 protein. The sample holds some 250,000 distinct CDR3 sequences, about 95% seen once. What was sequenced was CD4+ T cells from PBMCs. These receptors all stem from a human donor with Susac syndrome.

This chain uses TRBV12-3 or TRBV12-4 with TRBJ1-2, with a possible D match to TRBD1 (6 bases). This CDR3 has 12 residues. Trimming cost V 5 bases and J 5 bases, with 9 bases left between them. The CDR3, as DNA: TGTGCCAGCAGTCGGGGGGCTTATGGCTACACCTTC. This gives the protein CASSRGAYGYTF.

This chain connects TRBV29-1 to TRBJ2-7; 11 nucleotides match TRBD2. J lost 5 bases, V lost 4 bases, and 7 bases had no gene match. The CDR3 is 14 residues long. The V gene's germline CDR1 is SQVTM and CDR2 ANQGSEA. CDR3 amino acids: CSVVQRLAGNEQYF. The DNA of the CDR3 is TGCAGCGTTGTTCAGCGACTAGCGGGAAACGAGCAGTACTTC.

V gene TRBV20-1 combines with J gene TRBJ2-3; 9 bases match TRBD2. CDR1 and CDR2 from the germline V gene are DFQATT and SNEGSKA (reference sequence). V dropped 8 bases and J dropped 9; count of bases not matched to a gene: 12. This CDR3 is 13 amino acids long. Written as DNA, the CDR3 is TGCAGTTCCGGGACTAGCTTCTTGGGGACGCAGTATTTT. It codes for CSSGTSFLGTQYF.

V is TRBV28 and J is TRBJ1-2; unclear D gene. Germline CDR1 reads MDHEN; CDR2 reads SYDVKM. The V and J ends lost 5 bases and 6 bases respectively, with 7 bases between them. This CDR3 is 11 amino acids long. In DNA, the CDR3 is TGTGCCAGCAGTATAAGGGATGGCTACACCTTC. Translated: CASSIRDGYTF.

The chain couples TRBV5-1 to TRBJ2-7; 8 positions agree with TRBD2. This CDR3 contains 16 residues. In germline, CDR1 is SGHRS, CDR2 YFSETQ. V shed 4 bases and J 3 bases; nucleotides not matched to a gene: 12. The DNA for the CDR3 is TGCGCCAGCAGCCTCGGGGGGGCTAGCGGGCTCTACGAGCAGTACTTC. This translates into CASSLGGASGLYEQYF.

This rearrangement joins TRBV21-1 to TRBJ2-1; TRBD2, as called in the table, went unchecked against the DNA. TRBV21-1 is labeled a pseudogene. This CDR3 has 11 residues. CDR3 coding DNA: TGTGCCAGGGGAGAGAAGGGTGAGCAGTTCTTC. Protein sequence: CARGEKGEQFF.